Following are 31 T cell receptor beta chains from one sample sequenced in a study of T cell repertoires in cytomegalovirus infection (dated by TCRdb to about 2019). The sequencing machine was an Illumina HiSeq 1500. The raw public data were reprocessed by TCRdb itself: fastp quality trimming at Q25, MiXCR clonotype calling, in-frame beta chains only. Identical CDR3 proteins give one entry, which carries the most common genes and DNA. For this sample there are more than 650,000 distinct CDR3 sequences; approximately 40% appear just once. The ten largest clonotypes hold 2.5% to 3.5% of the sample. The sample consisted of PBMCs. These receptors came from a human donor in good health (CMV status not recorded). Some clones in this sample may be carry-over from other donors' samples.

This clonotype was detected a few times. The chain recombines TRBV6-2 or TRBV6-3 with TRBJ1-2, with 8 bases that match TRBD1. V lost 0 bases and J lost 3; bases outside the gene matches: 6. Germline loops: CDR1 MNHEY, CDR2 SVGEGT. CDR3 length equals 16 residues. CDR3 nucleotides: TGTGCCAGCAGTTACTCGAAAGAGACAGGGGACTATGGCTACACCTTC. Translated, it gives CASSYSKETGDYGYTF.

V and J are TRBV28 and TRBJ2-7, with D perhaps matching TRBD1 or TRBD2 (5 bases each). Deletions cut 7 bases from V and 6 bases from J, with 16 bases between. There are 13 residues in the CDR3. Germline values: CDR1 MDHEN, CDR2 SYDVKM. This chain's CDR3 is CASTSNLGAEQYF. The DNA of the CDR3 is TGTGCCAGCACTTCCAATCTCGGGGCCGAGCAGTACTTC.

This clonotype occurred a few times. V and J are TRBV28 and TRBJ1-6; 7 bases are a match to TRBD1. In germline, CDR1 is MDHEN, CDR2 SYDVKM. The CDR3 totals 16 residues. V trimming: 3 bases; J trimming: 0 bases; junction bases outside the gene matches: 2. The chain's CDR3 is CASSFSGGSYNSPLHF. The CDR3 region has the DNA TGTGCCAGCAGTTTCTCAGGGGGCTCCTATAATTCACCCCTCCACTTT.

The V gene is TRBV4-1, the J gene TRBJ2-7; 13 bases are shared with TRBD2. In germline, CDR1 is MGHRA, CDR2 YSYEKL. V gave up 1 base and J gave up 7 bases; unmatched junction bases: 4. This CDR3 has 15 residues. The CDR3 DNA follows: TGCGCCAGCAGCCAAGGGACTAGCGGGAGTCGGGAGCAGTACTTC. Amino acids: CASSQGTSGSREQYF.

The rearrangement joins TRBV6-1 to TRBJ1-1; 8 bases line up with TRBD1. This CDR3 spans 14 amino acids. Germline CDR1 MNHNS, CDR2 SASEGT. With V trimmed by 1 base and J by 9 bases, 7 bases remained unmatched. The CDR3 DNA reads TGTGCCAGCAGTGAAGGGGGACAGGCAGGCCAAGCTTTCTTT. Amino acid sequence: CASSEGGQAGQAFF.

V and J are TRBV11-2 and TRBJ1-4; D perhaps matches TRBD1 (5 bases). V lost 3 bases and J 0 bases, leaving 23 bases between the germline ends. The CDR3 spans 20 residues. In germline, CDR1 is SGHAT, CDR2 FQNNGV. The DNA for the CDR3 is TGTGCCAGCAGCTTGGATTCGGTTGGCGGCCGGGGGGCAACTAATGAAAAACTGTTTTTT. It specifies CASSLDSVGGRGATNEKLFF.

This rearrangement joins TRBV10-3 to TRBJ2-1; 10 nucleotides line up with TRBD1. From germline, CDR1 is ENHRY and CDR2 SYGVKD. This CDR3 is 20 amino acids long. J gave up 4 bases and V 4 bases, and 19 bases lay outside the gene matches. The CDR3: CAISGPPGQGHKKRYNEQFF. CDR3 DNA sequence: TGTGCCATCAGTGGTCCACCGGGACAGGGGCATAAGAAACGATACAATGAGCAGTTCTTC.

The chain couples TRBV7-2 to TRBJ1-6; 7 bases align to TRBD1. The V gene's germline CDR1 is SGHTA and CDR2 FQGNSA. This CDR3 region has 14 residues. Trimming at V came to 5 bases and at J to 9 bases, leaving 7 bases not matched to a gene. This CDR3 is CASSVAQGSSPLHF. The CDR3 coding sequence is TGTGCCAGCAGCGTCGCACAGGGGAGTTCACCCCTCCACTTT.

The rearrangement links TRBV5-6 to TRBJ2-7; either TRBD1 or TRBD2 may fit D (6 bases each). The CDR3 extends over 15 amino acids. Germline assignment: CDR1 SGHDT and CDR2 YYEEEE. V dropped 3 bases and J dropped 0 bases, with 13 bases sitting between them. The CDR3 loop reads CASSSLGGSSYEQYF. DNA of the CDR3: TGTGCCAGCAGCTCCCTCGGGGGCAGCTCCTACGAGCAGTACTTC.

This clonotype was observed a handful of times. The chain couples TRBV4-1 to TRBJ1-5; 8 positions agree with TRBD1. CDR1 and CDR2 from the germline V gene are MGHRA and YSYEKL. This CDR3 contains 14 residues. Trimming at V came to 0 bases and at J to 6 bases, leaving 1 base not matched to a gene. Here the CDR3 reads CASSQDDRGQPQHF. The DNA for the CDR3 is TGCGCCAGCAGCCAAGATGACAGGGGTCAGCCCCAGCATTTT.

As for this clonotype: At one end the junction does not follow the germline gene, possibly because of a read error. The genes are TRBV20-1 and TRBJ2-3; 12 nucleotides align to TRBD2. Germline V gene lookup returns CDR1 DFQATT and CDR2 SNEGSKA (reference sequence). The CDR3 covers 15 residues. This CDR3 reads CSTSRLAGATDTQYF. The CDR3 coding sequence is TGCAGTACTAGCCGACTAGCGGGAGCAACAGATACGCAGTATTTT.

This chain uses TRBV4-1 with TRBJ1-1; D perhaps matches TRBD1 (6 bases). CDR3 length: 15 amino acids. Germline V CDR1 and CDR2: MGHRA, YSYEKL. Between the trimmed V and J ends, which lost 0 bases and 0 bases, there was a span of 8 bases. The CDR3 is CASSQEDRLNTEAFF. The CDR3 DNA follows: TGCGCCAGCAGCCAAGAAGACAGGCTGAACACTGAAGCTTTCTTT.

The J gene is TRBJ1-4, the V gene TRBV19; the match to TRBD1 covers 9 bases. V shed 5 bases and J 0 bases; nucleotides not matched to a gene: 10. Germline CDR1 LNHDA, CDR2 SQIVND (reference sequence). The CDR3 length is 18 residues. CDR3 nucleotides: TGTGCCAGTAGTCGGACAGGGGTCCTGACCGCAACTAATGAAAAACTGTTTTTT. Protein sequence: CASSRTGVLTATNEKLFF.

The V call is TRBV6-8, the J call TRBJ1-2; D gene unclear. Germline V CDR1 and CDR2: MNHGY, SAAAGT. The CDR3 consists of 12 residues. Trimming took off 6 bases at V and 9 bases at J, with 14 bases between the two ends. The CDR3 DNA sequence: TGTGCCAGCAGGTCCCTTCGGGAGAGCTACACCTTC. This gives the protein CASRSLRESYTF.

This clonotype has a count of ten or more. The chain links TRBV7-2 to TRBJ2-3; 8 positions agree with TRBD2. Germline CDR1 reads SGHTA; CDR2 reads FQGNSA. This CDR3 contains 15 residues. J was trimmed by 8 bases and V by 3 bases; bases with no gene match: 10. The chain's CDR3 is CASSFPAGGVGTQYF. The CDR3 DNA is TGTGCCAGCAGCTTTCCGGCGGGGGGAGTCGGTACGCAGTATTTT.

This clonotype was detected ten times or more. This chain connects TRBV7-8 to TRBJ1-5; no clear D gene. The CDR3 consists of 16 residues. The germline CDR1 and CDR2 sequences are SGHVS and FQNEAQ. Trimming cost V 4 bases and J 2 bases, with 15 bases left between them. The CDR3 region is CASSSRGRQGNQPQHF. The CDR3 DNA sequence: TGTGCCAGCAGCTCCCGCGGCCGGCAGGGCAATCAGCCCCAGCATTTT. Full variable domain (missing parts from reference TRBV7-8 and TRBJ1-5): GAGVSQSPRYKVAKRGQDVALRCDPISGHVSLFWYQQALGQGPEFLTYFQNEAQLDKSGLPSDRFFAERPEGSVSTLKIQRTQQEDSAVYLCASSSRGRQGNQPQHFGDGTRLSIL.

As for this clonotype: A much larger clone differs by one base, so this may be a read error. The chain employs TRBV19 and TRBJ1-1; 7 bases agree with TRBD1. Germline CDR1 LNHDA, CDR2 SQIVND (reference sequence). This CDR3 contains 11 residues. CDR3: CASEGAGEALF. The CDR3 DNA sequence: TGTGCCAGCGAGGGGGCGGGTGAAGCTCTCTTT.

The CDR3 reads CASSQAGGQGYEQYF. The DNA of the CDR3 is TGTGCCAGCAGCCAAGCGGGGGGACAGGGTTACGAGCAGTACTTC. The chain joins TRBV4-2 to TRBJ2-7, with TRBD1 matching over 9 bases. After removal of 1 base from V and 4 bases from J, the junction contained 5 bases not matched to a gene. Germline lookup yields CDR1 LGHNA and CDR2 YNFKEQ. The CDR3 contains 15 residues.

This clonotype was picked up many times. This chain uses TRBV7-2 with TRBJ2-1, with 11 bases aligning to TRBD2. V was clipped by 5 bases and J by 4 bases; unmatched bases: 4. Germline CDR1 reads SGHTA; CDR2 reads FQGNSA. The length of the CDR3 is 15 residues. The CDR3 sequence is CASSRGTSGYNEQFF. The CDR3 bases are TGTGCCAGCAGCCGCGGGACTAGCGGTTACAATGAGCAGTTCTTC. The full variable domain, its missing parts supplied by reference TRBV7-2 and TRBJ2-1, is GAGVSQSPSNKVTEKGKDVELRCDPISGHTALYWYRQSLGQGLEFLIYFQGNSAPDKSGLPSDRFSAERTGGSVSTLTIQRTQQEDSAVYLCASSRGTSGYNEQFFGPGTRLTVL.

This clonotype was seen a handful of times. DNA of the CDR3: TGCAGTGCTAGAGGGGGACAGGGCGAGAATCAGCCCCAGCATTTT. This translates into CSARGGQGENQPQHF. The genes are TRBV20-1 and TRBJ1-5; 9 nucleotides agree with TRBD1. The CDR3 sequence is 15 residues long. V lost 1 base and J lost 4; bases outside the gene matches: 5. Germline CDR1 DFQATT, CDR2 SNEGSKA (reference sequence).

The CDR3 DNA follows: TGTGCCAGCAGCCCCGGGAACCGAGACCGCTACAATGAGCAGTTCTTC. Its protein is CASSPGNRDRYNEQFF. The J gene is TRBJ2-1, the V gene TRBV28; TRBD2 might be the D (5 bases). Germline V gene sequence: CDR1 MDHEN, CDR2 SYDVKM. This CDR3 has 16 residues. Trimming took off 6 bases at V and 3 bases at J, with 18 bases between the two ends.

The rearrangement joins TRBV11-2 to TRBJ2-5; weak D call: TRBD2 (7 bases). With 1 base removed from V and 4 bases from J, the gap between germline ends came to 19 bases. The CDR3 sequence is 17 residues long. Germline CDR1 is SGHAT and CDR2 is FQNNGV. CDR3 DNA: TGTGCCAGCAGCTTAGGGGGATCGCAGGGGAGGGGAGAGACCCAGTACTTC. Translated, it gives CASSLGGSQGRGETQYF.

This clonotype was counted a few times. The chain is built from TRBV27 and TRBJ2-7, with 7 nucleotides matching TRBD1. CDR1 is MNHEY, CDR2 SMNVEV, per germline (reference sequence). The CDR3 is 17 residues long. Unmatched junction bases numbered 17, after V lost 6 bases and J lost 3 bases. This CDR3 is CASSPGGSFRYNYEQYF. As DNA, the CDR3 is TGTGCCAGCAGCCCAGGGGGATCGTTCCGATATAACTACGAGCAGTACTTC.

The V and J genes are TRBV19 and TRBJ2-1; 8 bases map to TRBD2. The V gene's germline CDR1 is LNHDA and CDR2 SQIVND (reference sequence). The CDR3 is 17 amino acids. V lost 4 bases, J lost 3 bases, and 11 bases stayed unmatched. Written as DNA, the CDR3 is TGTGCCAGTAGTACCCCTCGGGGTAGCGGGAACTACAATGAGCAGTTCTTC. The encoded protein is CASSTPRGSGNYNEQFF.

The rearrangement links TRBV23-1 to TRBJ2-7, with D tentatively TRBD1 (5 bases). TRBV23-1 is an open reading frame whose function is uncertain. Trimming stripped 10 bases from V and 4 bases from J, with 26 bases between. The CDR3 sequence is 16 residues long. The CDR3 nucleotides read TGCGCCATTCCCGCACGACCCCGACCAGGGCCTTACGAGCAGTACTTC. The encoded protein is CAIPARPRPGPYEQYF.

This chain joins TRBV28 and TRBJ2-7; possibly TRBD2 for D (6 bases). V was clipped by 3 bases and J by 0 bases, with 12 bases between them. Germline CDR1 reads MDHEN; CDR2 reads SYDVKM. CDR3 length equals 15 residues. As DNA, the CDR3 is TGTGCCAGCAGTTTCAACCGAGCGGGCTCCTACGAGCAGTACTTC. Translated, it gives CASSFNRAGSYEQYF.

The rearrangement links TRBV6-1 to TRBJ2-7; 9 positions match TRBD1. V was pared by 6 bases and J by 2 bases, with 5 bases of the junction left unmatched. The CDR3 spans 14 residues. From germline, CDR1 is MNHNS and CDR2 SASEGT. The DNA for the CDR3 is TGTGCCAGCAGACGGGGACAGGGAACCTACGAGCAGTACTTC. Translated: CASRRGQGTYEQYF.

As for this clonotype: A read error may explain this, as a much larger clone is one base away. V gene TRBV7-8 combines with J gene TRBJ1-5; no reliable D call. Deletions cut 2 bases from V and 2 bases from J, with 16 bases between. Per the germline V gene, CDR1 is SGHVS and CDR2 is FQNEAQ. This CDR3 spans 17 amino acids. In DNA form, the CDR3 reads TGTGCCAGCAGCTTACAGCCTGACATGGTTGGCAATCAGCCCCAGCATTTT. It encodes CASSLQPDMVGNQPQHF.

The sample holds a few counts of this clonotype. J is TRBJ2-1 and V is TRBV12-3 or TRBV12-4, with TRBD2 as a possible D gene (5 bases). The CDR3 sequence is 20 residues long. Trimming took 3 bases from V and 5 from J, leaving 29 bases between them. The CDR3 DNA sequence: TGTGCCAGCAGTTTTTTAAGGATCACGTCGGGGTCGGCCCTTGACAATGAGCAGTTCTTC. It codes for CASSFLRITSGSALDNEQFF.

Points on this clonotype: This could be a read error, since a much larger clone is one nucleotide away. The rearrangement joins TRBV6-6 to TRBJ1-4; D remains ambiguous. The length of the CDR3 is 13 residues. Germline loops: CDR1 MNHNY, CDR2 SVGAGI (reference sequence). In nucleotides, the CDR3 is TGTGACAGCAGTTTCCGGGTGAATGAAAAACTGTTTTTT. This gives the protein CDSSFRVNEKLFF.

The rearrangement links TRBV19 to TRBJ2-5, with 7 nucleotides matching TRBD2. This CDR3 is built from 15 residues. Germline CDR1 is LNHDA and CDR2 is SQIVND (reference sequence). V trimming: 3 bases; J trimming: 2 bases; junction bases outside the gene matches: 6. DNA for the CDR3: TGTGCCAGTAGTATGAGACGCGGGGGACAAGAGACCCAGTACTTC. This gives the protein CASSMRRGGQETQYF.